This T cell receptor beta chain comes out of a study of technical replicates of blood from a few donors. CDR3 size: 14 residues. The V gene's germline CDR1 is MDHEN and CDR2 SYDVKM. V was pared by 6 bases and J by 0 bases, with 8 bases between. Profiled with immunoSEQ multiplex PCR; TCRdb holds only in-frame clones, not every one. Of 65,000 to 80,000 clones listed, around 97% were seen once; the top ten hold approximately 0.25%. The rearrangement links TRBV28 to TRBJ2-2; tentative D call: TRBD1 (5 bases). The sequence came from a human donor in good health. The source material was T cells isolated from PBMCs. CDR3 coding DNA: TGTGCCAGCAGCAAGGGGACGAACACCGGGGAGCTGTTTTTT. Encoded protein: CASSKGTNTGELFF.